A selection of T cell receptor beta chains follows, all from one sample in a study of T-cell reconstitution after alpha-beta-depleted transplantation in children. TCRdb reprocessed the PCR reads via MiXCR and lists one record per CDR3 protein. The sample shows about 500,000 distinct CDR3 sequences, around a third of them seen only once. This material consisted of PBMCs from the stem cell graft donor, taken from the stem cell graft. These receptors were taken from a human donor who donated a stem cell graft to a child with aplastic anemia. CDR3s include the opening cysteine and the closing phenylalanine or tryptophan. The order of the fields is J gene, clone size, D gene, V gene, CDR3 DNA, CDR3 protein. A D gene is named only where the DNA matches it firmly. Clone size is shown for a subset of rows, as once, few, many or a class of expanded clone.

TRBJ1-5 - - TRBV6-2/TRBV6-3 TGTGCCAGCAGTTGGGGGGGGACAAGCAATCAGCCCCAGCATTTT CASSWGGTSNQPQHF
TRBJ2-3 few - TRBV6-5 TGTGCCAGCAGTTACAATATAGGCGGCGCGGGACGCACAGATACGCAGTATTTT CASSYNIGGAGRTDTQYF
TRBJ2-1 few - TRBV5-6 TGTGCCAGCAGCTTGGTTGTTCGGGAGAAGGACAATGAGCAGTTCTTC CASSLVVREKDNEQFF
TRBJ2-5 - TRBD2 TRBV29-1 TGCAGCGGCGATAGCGGGGGGTCGGGGACCCAGTACTTC CSGDSGGSGTQYF
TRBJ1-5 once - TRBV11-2 TGTGCCAGCAGCCCGTCCAGGGCGCCGGGCAATCAGCCCCAGCATTTT CASSPSRAPGNQPQHF
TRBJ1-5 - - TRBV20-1 TGCAGTGCTAGTTCCGGGAACAAAGGGCAGCCCCAGCATTTT CSASSGNKGQPQHF
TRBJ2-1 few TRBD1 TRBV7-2 TGTGCCAGCCTAGACAGGGGGTTTTTTGAGCAGTTCTTC CASLDRGFFEQFF
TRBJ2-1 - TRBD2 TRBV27 TGTGCCAGCAGAGGGACTAGCAAACAGTTCTTC CASRGTSKQFF
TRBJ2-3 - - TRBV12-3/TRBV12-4 TGTGCCAGCAGTTTAACCAGAGATACGCATTATTTT CASSLTRDTHYF
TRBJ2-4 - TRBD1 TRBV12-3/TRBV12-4 TGTGCCAGCAGTCCCACAGGGGCCCGAGCCAAAAACATTCAGTACTTC CASSPTGARAKNIQYF
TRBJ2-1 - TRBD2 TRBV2 TGTGCCAGCAGGGCACTAGCGGGGGGTGTAAATGAGCAGTTCTTC CASRALAGGVNEQFF
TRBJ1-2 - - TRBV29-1 TGCAGCGTTGCAGGGGATCGGCCCTATGGCTACACCTTC CSVAGDRPYGYTF
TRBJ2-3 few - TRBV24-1 TGTGCCACCAGTGATCAACAGTTCACAGATACGCAGTATTTT CATSDQQFTDTQYF
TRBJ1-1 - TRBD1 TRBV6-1 TGTGCCAGCAGTCTGCGCCCGGGACAGGCGACTTCCACTGAAGCTTTCTTT CASSLRPGQATSTEAFF
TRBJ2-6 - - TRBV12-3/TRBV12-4 TGTGCCAGCAGTGCCCATACGGGGTCGACTGGGGCCAACGTCCTGACTTTC CASSAHTGSTGANVLTF
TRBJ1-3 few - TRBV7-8 TGTGCCAGCAGCTTACTCCCAGGGGTTACTGGAAACACCATATATTTT CASSLLPGVTGNTIYF
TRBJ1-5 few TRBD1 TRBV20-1 TGCAGTGCTGGGACAGGGGAGCAGCCCCAGCATTTT CSAGTGEQPQHF
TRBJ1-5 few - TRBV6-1 TGTGCCAGCAGGGAGGACAGCAGCAATCAGCCCCAGCATTTT CASREDSSNQPQHF
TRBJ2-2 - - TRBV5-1 TGCGCCAGCAGCTTGTTGGGACGGCGAGCCACCGGGGAGCTGTTTTTT CASSLLGRRATGELFF
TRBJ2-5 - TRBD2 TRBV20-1 TGCAGTGCTCCAGGCGGGGGGCAAGAGACCCAGTACTTC CSAPGGGQETQYF
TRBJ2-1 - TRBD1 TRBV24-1 TGTGCCACCAGTGATTTTGGGACAGGGGTATACAATGAGCAGTTCTTC CATSDFGTGVYNEQFF
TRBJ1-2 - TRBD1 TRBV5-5 TGTGCCAGCAGCCCGACAGGGATTAACTATGGCTACACCTTC CASSPTGINYGYTF
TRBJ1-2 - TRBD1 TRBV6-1 TGTGCCAGCAGGTCGGGACAGGGGGTGCACTATGGCTACACCTTC CASRSGQGVHYGYTF
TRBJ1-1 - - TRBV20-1 TGCAGTGCACCGAGACTGGACTTCGGCGGCACTGAAGCTTTCTTT CSAPRLDFGGTEAFF
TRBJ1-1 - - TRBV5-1 TGCGCCAGCAGCTTAGGACTGATGAACACTGAAGCTTTCTTT CASSLGLMNTEAFF
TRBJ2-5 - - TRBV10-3 TGTGCCATCAGTGAGAGGTTGGAAGGGGTAGGGGAGACCCAGTACTTC CAISERLEGVGETQYF
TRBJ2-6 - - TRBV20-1 TGCAGTGCTAGAGAAGGAGGTACGGACAGCTCTGGGGCCAACGTCCTGACTTTC CSAREGGTDSSGANVLTF
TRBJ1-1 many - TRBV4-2 TGTGCCAGCAGCCAAGTGGCGGAAATGAACACTGAAGCTTTCTTT CASSQVAEMNTEAFF
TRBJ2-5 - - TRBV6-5 TGTGCCAGCAGTTACTCCGGCAGGGAAGAGACCCAGTACTTC CASSYSGREETQYF
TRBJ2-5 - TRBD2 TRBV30 TGTGCCTGGACACAGACTAGCGGGAAGACCCAGTACTTC CAWTQTSGKTQYF
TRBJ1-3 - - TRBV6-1 TGTGCCAGCAGTCCTCTCCCTTCGCGCTCTGGAAACACCATATATTTT CASSPLPSRSGNTIYF
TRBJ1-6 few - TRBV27 TGTGCCAGCAAAGACGCCGTAGCCAGCGCGAATTCACCCCTCCACTTT CASKDAVASANSPLHF
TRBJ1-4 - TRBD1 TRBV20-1 TGCAGTGCTAGAGATGGGACAGGGGGCTTGGAAAAACTGTTTTTT CSARDGTGGLEKLFF
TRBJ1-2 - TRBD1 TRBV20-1 TGCAGTGCTCAGGGGGCCGGGACAGGAGGCTACACCTTC CSAQGAGTGGYTF
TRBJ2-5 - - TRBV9 TGTGCCAGCAGCGCGGGTCTGACAGGGGAGGGGGGAGACCAGTACTTC CASSAGLTGEGGDQYF
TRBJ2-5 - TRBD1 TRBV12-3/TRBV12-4 TGTGCCAGCAGACCCGGGACAGGGTTGAAGACCCAGTACTTC CASRPGTGLKTQYF
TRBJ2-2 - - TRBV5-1 TGCGCCAGCAGTGTACAGGACCAGAACACCGGGGAGCTGTTTTTT CASSVQDQNTGELFF
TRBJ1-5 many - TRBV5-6 TGTGCCAGCAGCTTCGGACGAGGTAGGGCGAATCAGCCCCAGCATTTT CASSFGRGRANQPQHF
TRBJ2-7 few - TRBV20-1 TGCAGTGCTGCGGGACTGCGGAATTCCTACGAGCAGTACTTC CSAAGLRNSYEQYF
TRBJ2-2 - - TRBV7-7 TGTGCCAGCAGCCTTGACCATACCCGCACCGGGGAGCTGTTTTTT CASSLDHTRTGELFF
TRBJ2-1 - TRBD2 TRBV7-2 TGTGCCAGCAGCAGGACTAGCGGGGGCAATGAGCAGTTCTTC CASSRTSGGNEQFF
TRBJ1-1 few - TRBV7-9 TGTGCCAGCAGCTTAGCCCCCGGGACTTGGAACACTGAAGCTTTCTTT CASSLAPGTWNTEAFF
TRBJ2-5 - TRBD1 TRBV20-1 TGCAGTGCTCGACAGGGGGCGAAGGTGGTGGAGACCCAGTACTTC CSARQGAKVVETQYF
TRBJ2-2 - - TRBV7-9 TGTGCCAGCAGCCCCGTGAGGGGGAAGCTGTTTTTT CASSPVRGKLFF
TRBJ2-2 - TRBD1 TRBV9 TGTGCCAGCAGCTTAACGGGACAGGGGACGAACACCGGGGAGCTGTTTTTT CASSLTGQGTNTGELFF
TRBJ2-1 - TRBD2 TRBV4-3 TGCGCCAGCAGCCACGAGCGGGAGGATGAGCAGTTCTTC CASSHEREDEQFF
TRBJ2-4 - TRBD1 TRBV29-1 TGCAGCGTTGAGAGACCACAGGGGGCGCAAAGCATTCAGTACTTC CSVERPQGAQSIQYF
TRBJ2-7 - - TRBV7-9 TGTGCCAGCACCCTCGGGGTGGGAGCCTACGAGCAGTACTTC CASTLGVGAYEQYF
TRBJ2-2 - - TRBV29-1 TGCAGCGTCGCGGGGACAGCGAACACCGGGGAGCTGTTTTTT CSVAGTANTGELFF
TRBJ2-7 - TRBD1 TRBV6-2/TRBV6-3 TGTGCCAGCAACAGGGGGAATCACGAGCAGTACTTC CASNRGNHEQYF
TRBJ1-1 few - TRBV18 TGTGCCAGCTCACCACCGAGCCGGGGCTCTGAAGCTTTCTTT CASSPPSRGSEAFF
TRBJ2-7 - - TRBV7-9 TGTGCCAGCAGCTTGAGACAGAACGAGCAGTACTTC CASSLRQNEQYF
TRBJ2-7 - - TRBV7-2 TGTGCCAGCAGCAGTCGGGACTACGAGCAGTACTTC CASSSRDYEQYF
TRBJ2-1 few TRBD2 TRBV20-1 TGCAGTGCTAGTGGACTAGCGGGAGGATCCTACAATGAGCAGTTCTTC CSASGLAGGSYNEQFF
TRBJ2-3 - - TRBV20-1 TGCAGTGCTAGTCAGACCCGGGTCTCCACAGATACGCAGTATTTT CSASQTRVSTDTQYF
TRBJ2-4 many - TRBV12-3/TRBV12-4 TGTGCCAGCAGCGCCGGCGGCGCCGGGAACATTCAGTACTTC CASSAGGAGNIQYF
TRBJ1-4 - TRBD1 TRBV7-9 TGTGCCAGCAGCGGCACTACAATGACAGGGGGTAATGAAAAACTGTTTTTT CASSGTTMTGGNEKLFF